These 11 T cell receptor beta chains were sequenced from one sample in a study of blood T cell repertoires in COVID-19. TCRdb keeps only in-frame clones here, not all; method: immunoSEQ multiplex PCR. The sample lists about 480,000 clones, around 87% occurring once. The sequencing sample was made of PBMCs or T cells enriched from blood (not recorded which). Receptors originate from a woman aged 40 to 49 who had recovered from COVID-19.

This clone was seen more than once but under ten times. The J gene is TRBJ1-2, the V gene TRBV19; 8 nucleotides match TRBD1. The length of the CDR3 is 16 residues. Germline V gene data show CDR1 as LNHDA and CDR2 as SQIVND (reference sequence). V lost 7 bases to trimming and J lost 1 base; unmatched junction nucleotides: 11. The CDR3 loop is CASKVKDRALNYGYTF. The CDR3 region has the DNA TGTGCCAGTAAGGTGAAGGACAGGGCTCTTAACTATGGCTACACCTTC.

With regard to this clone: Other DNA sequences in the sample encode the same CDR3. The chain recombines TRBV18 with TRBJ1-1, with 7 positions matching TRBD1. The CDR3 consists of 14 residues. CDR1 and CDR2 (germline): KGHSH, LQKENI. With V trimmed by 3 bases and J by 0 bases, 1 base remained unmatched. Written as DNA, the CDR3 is TGTGCCAGCTCACCGGACAGGCTGAACACTGAAGCTTTCTTT. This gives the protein CASSPDRLNTEAFF.

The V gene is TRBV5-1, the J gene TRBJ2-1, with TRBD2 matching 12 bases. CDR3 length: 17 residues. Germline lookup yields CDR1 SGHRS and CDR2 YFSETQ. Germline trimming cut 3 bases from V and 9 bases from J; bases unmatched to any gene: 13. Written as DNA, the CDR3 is TGCGCCAGCAGCTCCGGCCTGACTAGCGGGAGAGGTACTGAGCAGTTCTTC. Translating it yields CASSSGLTSGRGTEQFF. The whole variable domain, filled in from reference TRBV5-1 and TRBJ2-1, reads KAGVTQTPRYLIKTRGQQVTLSCSPISGHRSVSWYQQTPGQGLQFLFEYFSETQRNKGNFPGRFSGRQFSNSRSEMNVSTLELGDSALYLCASSSGLTSGRGTEQFFGPGTRLTVL.

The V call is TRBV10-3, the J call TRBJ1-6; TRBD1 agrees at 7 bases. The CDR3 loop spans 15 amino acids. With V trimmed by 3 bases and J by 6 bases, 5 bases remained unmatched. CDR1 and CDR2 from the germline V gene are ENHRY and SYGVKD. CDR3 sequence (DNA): TGTGCCATCAGTGAAACCCGGGACAGTAATTCACCCCTCCACTTT. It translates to CAISETRDSNSPLHF.

The CDR3 reads CASSLIRGTGNTIYF. The CDR3 DNA reads TGTGCCAGCAGCTTAATAAGGGGCACTGGAAACACCATATATTTT. V gene TRBV7-9 combines with J gene TRBJ1-3; weak D call: TRBD1 (5 bases). The length of the CDR3 is 15 residues. The V gene lost 2 bases and the J gene lost 2 bases, with 10 bases spanning the gap. Germline assignment: CDR1 SEHNR and CDR2 FQNEAQ (reference sequence).

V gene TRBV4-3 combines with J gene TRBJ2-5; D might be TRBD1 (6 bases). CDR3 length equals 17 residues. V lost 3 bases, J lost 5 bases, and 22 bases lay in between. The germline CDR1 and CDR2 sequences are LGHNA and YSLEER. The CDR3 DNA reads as TGCGCCAGCAGCCAGCTACAGGGACGGTTTGGTTGGGAGACCCAGTACTTC. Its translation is CASSQLQGRFGWETQYF.

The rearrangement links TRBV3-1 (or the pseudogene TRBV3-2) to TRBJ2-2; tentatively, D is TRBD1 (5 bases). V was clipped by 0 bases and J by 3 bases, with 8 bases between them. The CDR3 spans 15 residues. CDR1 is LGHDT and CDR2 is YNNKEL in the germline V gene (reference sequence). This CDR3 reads CASSQDRVDTGELFF. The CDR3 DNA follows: TGTGCCAGCAGCCAAGACAGGGTGGACACCGGGGAGCTGTTTTTT.

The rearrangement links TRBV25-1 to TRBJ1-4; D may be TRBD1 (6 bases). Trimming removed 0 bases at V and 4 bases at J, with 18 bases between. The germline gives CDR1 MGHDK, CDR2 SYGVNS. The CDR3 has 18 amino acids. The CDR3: CASSEYPGGGNNNEKLFF. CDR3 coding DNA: TGTGCCAGCAGTGAATATCCGGGGGGCGGGAACAATAATGAAAAACTGTTTTTT.

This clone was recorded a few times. CDR3 DNA sequence: TGTGCCAGCAGCCGCCGTGGACTCAACACCGGGGAGCTGTTTTTT. It translates to CASSRRGLNTGELFF. The chain joins TRBV3-1 (or the pseudogene TRBV3-2) to TRBJ2-2; the D gene is possibly TRBD2 (5 bases). The germline V gene has CDR1 LGHDT and CDR2 YNNKEL (reference sequence). The CDR3 spans 15 residues. Trimming shortened V by 4 bases and J by 2 bases, and 11 bases separated the two germline ends.

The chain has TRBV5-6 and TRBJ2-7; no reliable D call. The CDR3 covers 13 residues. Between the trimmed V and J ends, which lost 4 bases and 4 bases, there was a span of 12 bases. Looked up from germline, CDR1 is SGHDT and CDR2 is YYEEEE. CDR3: CASSPGGSYEQYF. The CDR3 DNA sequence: TGTGCCAGCAGCCCCGGCGGTAGTTACGAGCAGTACTTC.

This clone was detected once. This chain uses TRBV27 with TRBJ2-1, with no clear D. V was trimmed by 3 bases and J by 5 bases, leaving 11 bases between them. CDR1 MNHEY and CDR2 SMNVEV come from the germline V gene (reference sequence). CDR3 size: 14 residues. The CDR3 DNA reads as TGTGCCAGCAGTTTTAAACTGCCCCACAATGAGCAGTTCTTC. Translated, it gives CASSFKLPHNEQFF.